This T cell receptor (beta chain) derives from a study of human T cells and chemical hapten exposure. This clonotype was counted at least ten times. As for time point: pre-sensitization, week 0. The treatment was: therapeutic diphenylcyclopropenone sensitization with weekly scalp DPC. TCRdb reprocessed the RACE reads with MiXCR, giving one entry per CDR3 protein. The data show under 100,000 distinct CDR3 sequences, over 6.5% seen once. Specimen: whole blood, collected in connection with sensitization to the hapten diphenylcyclopropenone (DPC). This TCR was sampled from a man aged 35 to 55 with alopecia areata. Some clones in this sample may be carry-over from other donors' samples.

In DNA form, the CDR3 reads TGCGCCACCGGACTAGCGGGAGACACCGGGGAGCTGTTTTTT. Protein: CATGLAGDTGELFF. The chain joins TRBV4-1 to TRBJ2-2; TRBD2 aligns across 13 bases. Germline V gene data show CDR1 as MGHRA and CDR2 as YSYEKL. The CDR3 is 14 residues long. With V trimmed by 10 bases and J by 3 bases, 2 bases remained unmatched.